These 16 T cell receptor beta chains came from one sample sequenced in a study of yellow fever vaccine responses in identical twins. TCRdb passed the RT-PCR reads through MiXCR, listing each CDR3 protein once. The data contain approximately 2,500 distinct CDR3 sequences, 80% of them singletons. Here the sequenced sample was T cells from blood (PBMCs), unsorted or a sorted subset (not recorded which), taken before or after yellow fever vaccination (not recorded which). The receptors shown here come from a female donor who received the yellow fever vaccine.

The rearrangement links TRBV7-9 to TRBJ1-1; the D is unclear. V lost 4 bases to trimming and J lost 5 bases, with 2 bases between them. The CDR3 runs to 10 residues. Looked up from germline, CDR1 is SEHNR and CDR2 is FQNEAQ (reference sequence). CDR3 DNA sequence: TGTGCCAGCAGCTCTACTGAAGCTTTCTTT. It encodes CASSSTEAFF.

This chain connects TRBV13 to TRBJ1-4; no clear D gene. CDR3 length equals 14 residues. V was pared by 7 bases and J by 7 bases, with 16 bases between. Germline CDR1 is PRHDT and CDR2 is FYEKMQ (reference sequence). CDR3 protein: CASTLRKETEKLFF. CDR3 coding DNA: TGTGCCAGCACCCTTCGGAAGGAGACTGAAAAACTGTTTTTT. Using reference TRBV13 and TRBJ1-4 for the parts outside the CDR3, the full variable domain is AAGVIQSPRHLIKEKRETATLKCYPIPRHDTVYWYQQGPGQDPQFLISFYEKMQSDKGSIPDRFSAQQFSDYHSELNMSSLELGDSALYFCASTLRKETEKLFFGSGTQLSVL.

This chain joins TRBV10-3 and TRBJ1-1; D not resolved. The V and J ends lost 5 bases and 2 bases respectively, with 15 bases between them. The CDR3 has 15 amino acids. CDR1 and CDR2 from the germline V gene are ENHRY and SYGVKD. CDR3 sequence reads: CAISYNMGFNTEAFF. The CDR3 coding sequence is TGTGCCATCAGTTATAACATGGGGTTTAACACTGAAGCTTTCTTT.

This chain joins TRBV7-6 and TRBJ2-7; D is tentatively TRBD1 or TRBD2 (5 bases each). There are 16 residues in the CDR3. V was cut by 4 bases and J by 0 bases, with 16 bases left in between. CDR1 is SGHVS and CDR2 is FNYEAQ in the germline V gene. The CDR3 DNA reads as TGTGCCAGCAGCTGGAGGACCGGGACGGACTCCTACGAGCAGTACTTC. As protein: CASSWRTGTDSYEQYF.

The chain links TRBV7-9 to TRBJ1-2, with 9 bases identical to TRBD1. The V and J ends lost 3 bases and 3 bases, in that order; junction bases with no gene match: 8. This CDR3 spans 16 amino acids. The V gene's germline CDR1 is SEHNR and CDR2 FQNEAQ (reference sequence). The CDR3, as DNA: TGTGCCAGCAGCTTCTCCGGGACAGGGAGAGACTATGGCTACACCTTC. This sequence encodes CASSFSGTGRDYGYTF.

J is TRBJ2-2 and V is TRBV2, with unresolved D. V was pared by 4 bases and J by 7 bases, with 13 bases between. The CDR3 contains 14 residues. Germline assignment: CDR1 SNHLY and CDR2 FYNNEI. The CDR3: CASSVWMVGGELFF. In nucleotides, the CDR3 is TGTGCCAGCAGTGTCTGGATGGTAGGCGGGGAGCTGTTTTTT.

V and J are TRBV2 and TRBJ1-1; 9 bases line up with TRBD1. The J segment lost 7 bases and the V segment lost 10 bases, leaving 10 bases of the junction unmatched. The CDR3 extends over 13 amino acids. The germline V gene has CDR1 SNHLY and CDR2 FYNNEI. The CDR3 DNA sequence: TGTGCCAACAAACGGGACAGGGTGAGTGAAGCTTTCTTT. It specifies CANKRDRVSEAFF. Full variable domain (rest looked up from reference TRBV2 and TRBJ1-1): EPEVTQTPSHQVTQMGQEVILRCVPISNHLYFYWYRQILGQKVEFLVSFYNNEISEKSEIFDDQFSVERPDGSNFTLKIRSTKLEDSAMYFCANKRDRVSEAFFGQGTRLTVV.

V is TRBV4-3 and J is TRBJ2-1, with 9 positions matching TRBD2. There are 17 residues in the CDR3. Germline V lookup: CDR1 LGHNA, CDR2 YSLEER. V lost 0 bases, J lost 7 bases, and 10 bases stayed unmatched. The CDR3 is CASSQEGGTSWLNEQFF. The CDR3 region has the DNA TGCGCCAGCAGCCAAGAGGGCGGGACTAGCTGGCTTAATGAGCAGTTCTTC.

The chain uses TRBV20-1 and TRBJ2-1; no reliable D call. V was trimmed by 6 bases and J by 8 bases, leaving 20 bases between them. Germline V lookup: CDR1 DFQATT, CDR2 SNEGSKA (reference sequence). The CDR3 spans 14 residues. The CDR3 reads CSAKTGSQPDEQFF. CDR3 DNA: TGCAGTGCCAAGACCGGGTCGCAACCCGATGAGCAGTTCTTC.

The CDR3 here is CASSTRTGGYGYTF. CDR3 DNA: TGTGCCAGCAGCACTAGGACAGGGGGCTATGGCTACACCTTC. V usage is TRBV11-3 and J usage is TRBJ1-2; TRBD1 matches 10 bases. With 5 bases clipped from V and 4 bases from J, the junction kept 4 bases outside the gene matches. Looked up from germline, CDR1 is SGHNT and CDR2 is YENEEA. The CDR3 totals 14 residues.

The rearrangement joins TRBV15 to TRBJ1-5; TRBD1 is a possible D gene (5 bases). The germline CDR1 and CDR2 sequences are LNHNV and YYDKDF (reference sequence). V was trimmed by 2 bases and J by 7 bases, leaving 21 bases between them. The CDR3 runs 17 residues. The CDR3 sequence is CATSRPGLQGGSQPQHF. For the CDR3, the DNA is TGTGCCACCAGCAGACCCGGACTGCAGGGAGGGAGCCAGCCCCAGCATTTT.

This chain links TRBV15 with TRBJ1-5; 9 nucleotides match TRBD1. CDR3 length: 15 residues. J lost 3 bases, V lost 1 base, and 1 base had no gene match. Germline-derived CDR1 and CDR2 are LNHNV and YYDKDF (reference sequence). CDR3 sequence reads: CATSRGTGANQPQHF. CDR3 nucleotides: TGTGCCACCAGCAGAGGGACAGGGGCCAATCAGCCCCAGCATTTT.

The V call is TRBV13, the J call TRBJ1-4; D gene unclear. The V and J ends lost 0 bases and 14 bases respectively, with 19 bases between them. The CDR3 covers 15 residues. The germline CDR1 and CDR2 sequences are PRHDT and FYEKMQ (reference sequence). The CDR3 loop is CASSLGVRQTSLLFF. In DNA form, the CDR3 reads TGTGCCAGCAGCTTAGGAGTGAGGCAGACCTCTTTGCTGTTTTTT.

The CDR3, as DNA: TGTGCCAGCAGCGCCCCCGGGGGGGGACTCCCGAGTTTTACGCAGTATTTT. It translates to CASSAPGGGLPSFTQYF. This rearrangement joins TRBV5-6 to TRBJ2-3, with 8 bases fitting TRBD2. The CDR3 sequence is 17 residues long. CDR1 SGHDT and CDR2 YYEEEE come from the germline V gene. V trimming: 4 bases; J trimming: 8 bases; junction bases outside the gene matches: 18.

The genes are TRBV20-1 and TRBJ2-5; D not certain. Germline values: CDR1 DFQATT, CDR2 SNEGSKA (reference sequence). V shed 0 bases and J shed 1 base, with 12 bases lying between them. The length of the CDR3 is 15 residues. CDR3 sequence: CSARDLTVSQETQYF. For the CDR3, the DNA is TGCAGTGCTAGAGATCTCACGGTCTCCCAAGAGACCCAGTACTTC.

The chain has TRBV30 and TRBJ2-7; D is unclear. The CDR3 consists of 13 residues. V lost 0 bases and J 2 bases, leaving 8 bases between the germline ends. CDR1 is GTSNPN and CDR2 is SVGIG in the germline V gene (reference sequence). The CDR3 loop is CAWSVLSAYEQYF. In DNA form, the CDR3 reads TGTGCCTGGAGTGTACTCTCCGCCTACGAGCAGTACTTC.